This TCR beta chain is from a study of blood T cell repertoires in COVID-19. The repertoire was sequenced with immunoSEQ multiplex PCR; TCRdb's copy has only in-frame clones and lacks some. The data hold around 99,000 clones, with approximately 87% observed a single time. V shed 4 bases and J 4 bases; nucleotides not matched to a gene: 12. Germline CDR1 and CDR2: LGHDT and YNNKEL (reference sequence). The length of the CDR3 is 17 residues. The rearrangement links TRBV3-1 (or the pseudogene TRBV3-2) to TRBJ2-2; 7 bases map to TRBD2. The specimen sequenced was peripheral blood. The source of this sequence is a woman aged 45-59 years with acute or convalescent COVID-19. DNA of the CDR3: TGTGCCAGCAGCCGCCTTGGGAGGGGTGGGCCCACCGGGGAGCTGTTTTTT. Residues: CASSRLGRGGPTGELFF.